This passage covers 15 T cell receptor beta chains from one sample sequenced in a study of cytomegalovirus exposure and HLA in healthy donors. The PCR had 60 Vbeta and 13 Jbeta primers. Here immunoSEQ multiplex PCR was the method, and the copy in TCRdb shows in-frame clones only, minus some. The repertoire has 200,000 to 250,000 clones, 65% to 90% of them found once; the top ten carry approximately 1.4%. Input material: PBMCs. Receptors originate from a girl between 10 and 17 years old in good health and CMV-seronegative.

The chain links TRBV5-5 to TRBJ2-1; weak D call: TRBD1 (5 bases). Germline V gene lookup returns CDR1 SGHKS and CDR2 YYEKEE (reference sequence). The CDR3 loop spans 14 amino acids. V was shortened by 4 bases and J by 9 bases, with 17 bases between the two germline ends. The CDR3 loop is CASSPGWLRVEQFF. The CDR3 DNA follows: TGTGCCAGCAGCCCCGGGTGGCTCAGGGTTGAGCAGTTCTTC.

The rearrangement joins TRBV4-3 to TRBJ2-1, with 8 bases identical to TRBD2. There are 16 residues in the CDR3. Germline values: CDR1 LGHNA, CDR2 YSLEER. V dropped 2 bases and J dropped 7; count of bases not matched to a gene: 10. The CDR3 coding sequence is TGCGCCAGCAGCCAACATACGGGGGGGCCTGGGAATGAGCAGTTCTTC. The encoded protein is CASSQHTGGPGNEQFF.

The chain uses TRBV18 and TRBJ2-3, with D perhaps matching TRBD1 (5 bases). V lost 4 bases, J lost 0 bases, and 17 bases lay in between. Germline-derived CDR1 and CDR2 are KGHSH and LQKENI. CDR3 length: 17 amino acids. CDR3 sequence reads: CASSRLPQGPSTDTQYF. Written as DNA, the CDR3 is TGTGCCAGCTCACGTTTGCCTCAGGGCCCTAGCACAGATACGCAGTATTTT.

The chain has TRBV6-4 and TRBJ1-6, with TRBD1 matching over 8 bases. CDR3 size: 15 residues. Germline V lookup: CDR1 MRHNA, CDR2 SNTAGT. V was pared by 3 bases and J by 8 bases, with 6 bases of the junction left unmatched. Here the CDR3 DNA reads TGTGCCAGCAGTGAAAGGCAGGGGGCTTATTCACCCCTCCACTTT. Translation gives CASSERQGAYSPLHF.

In this sample, this clone turned up once. J is TRBJ2-5 and V is TRBV4-2, with 8 nucleotides matching TRBD1. The CDR3 sequence is 15 residues long. CDR1 is LGHNA, CDR2 YNFKEQ, per germline. J was trimmed by 4 bases and V by 0 bases; bases with no gene match: 4. This CDR3 reads CASSQEEQGGETQYF. The CDR3 DNA reads TGTGCCAGCAGCCAAGAAGAACAGGGGGGAGAGACCCAGTACTTC.

V usage is TRBV11-3 and J usage is TRBJ2-1, with D possibly TRBD1 on 5 matching bases. The CDR3 totals 16 residues. Germline loops: CDR1 SGHNT, CDR2 YENEEA. V lost 0 bases, J lost 4 bases, and 13 bases lay in between. CDR3 amino acids: CASSLEAGSGYNEQFF. The CDR3, as DNA: TGTGCCAGCAGCTTAGAGGCAGGGTCGGGTTACAATGAGCAGTTCTTC.

The gene calls are TRBV7-3 and TRBJ2-7, with 10 bases matching TRBD2. CDR3 length: 16 residues. J gave up 7 bases and V 3 bases, and 12 bases lay outside the gene matches. Per germline, CDR1 SGHTA and CDR2 FQGTGA. In DNA, the CDR3 is TGTGCCAGCAGCTTCTTCCCCGGGACTAGCGAGGGAGAGCAGTACTTC. This sequence encodes CASSFFPGTSEGEQYF.

The chain uses TRBV5-4 and TRBJ1-2; 7 bases match TRBD1. CDR1 is SGHNT, CDR2 YYREEE, per germline (reference sequence). The V gene end was trimmed by 2 bases and the J gene end by 4 bases; junction bases not matched to a gene: 5. CDR3 length equals 14 residues. CDR3 region: CASSFGDSRYGYTF. In nucleotides, the CDR3 is TGTGCCAGCAGCTTCGGGGACAGTCGCTATGGCTACACCTTC.

This chain connects TRBV7-9 to TRBJ2-1; 8 bases match TRBD2. CDR3 length: 14 amino acids. V trimming: 7 bases; J trimming: 6 bases; junction bases outside the gene matches: 8. Germline V gene sequence: CDR1 SEHNR, CDR2 FQNEAQ (reference sequence). CDR3 sequence: CASNPTAGGNEQFF. In nucleotides, the CDR3 is TGTGCCAGCAACCCCACGGCGGGGGGCAATGAGCAGTTCTTC.

This clone was counted once. This chain connects TRBV19 to TRBJ1-1; 9 nucleotides agree with TRBD1. CDR3 length: 16 amino acids. Losses at the gene ends were 5 bases for V and 4 bases for J; bases not matched to a gene: 11. Germline V gene sequence: CDR1 LNHDA, CDR2 SQIVND (reference sequence). CDR3 amino acids: CASSALRDRVSTEAFF. As DNA, the CDR3 is TGTGCCAGTAGTGCTCTCCGGGACAGGGTTTCCACTGAAGCTTTCTTT.

This sequence joins TRBV9 and TRBJ2-3, with 10 positions matching TRBD2. Germline V gene sequence: CDR1 SGDLS, CDR2 YYNGEE. After removal of 3 bases from V and 2 bases from J, the junction contained 12 bases not matched to a gene. The CDR3 has 18 amino acids. CDR3 amino acids: CASSAKRGGPKITDTQYF. As DNA, the CDR3 is TGTGCCAGCAGCGCCAAGCGGGGGGGCCCGAAAATCACAGATACGCAGTATTTT.

Comment on this clone: The same CDR3 is also encoded by other DNA sequences in this sample. V and J are TRBV6-6 and TRBJ2-7; D might be TRBD2 (6 bases). From germline, CDR1 is MNHNY and CDR2 SVGAGI (reference sequence). This CDR3 comprises 14 residues. The V gene lost 5 bases and the J gene lost 3 bases, with 14 bases spanning the gap. The CDR3 DNA reads TGTGCCAGCAGTCCGAGGACGGGGGACTACGAGCAGTACTTC. Protein sequence: CASSPRTGDYEQYF.

V is TRBV7-3 and J is TRBJ1-1, with a possible D match to TRBD1 (5 bases). CDR3 length: 13 amino acids. Germline CDR1 SGHTA, CDR2 FQGTGA. V was clipped by 0 bases and J by 8 bases, with 10 bases between them. The CDR3 region is CASSLTVTAEAFF. The CDR3 region has the DNA TGTGCCAGCAGCTTAACTGTGACAGCCGAAGCTTTCTTT.

The rearrangement joins TRBV30 to TRBJ1-2; 7 nucleotides align to TRBD1. From germline, CDR1 is GTSNPN and CDR2 SVGIG (reference sequence). V lost 3 bases and J lost 4; bases outside the gene matches: 11. The CDR3 is 15 amino acids. CDR3 nucleotides: TGTGCCTGGAGCCCAGGGGTCGGGACAGCCTATGGCTACACCTTC. This sequence encodes CAWSPGVGTAYGYTF.

V and J are TRBV7-9 and TRBJ2-3; 13 nucleotides agree with TRBD2. The length of the CDR3 is 14 residues. Looked up from germline, CDR1 is SEHNR and CDR2 is FQNEAQ (reference sequence). V shed 5 bases, J shed 7 bases, and the junction held 3 bases outside the gene matches. The CDR3 bases are TGTGCCAGCAGCCCGGGGACTAGCGGGAATACGCAGTATTTT. Residues: CASSPGTSGNTQYF.